Listed below are T cell receptor beta chains from one sample, sequenced in a study of CD8 T cells in Susac syndrome. TCRdb passed the immunoSEQ multiplex PCR reads through MiXCR, listing each CDR3 protein once. The sample shows about 250,000 distinct CDR3 sequences, about 93% of them seen only once. Sequencing was done on a sample of CD4+ T cells from PBMCs. The receptor source for this set is a human donor with multiple sclerosis. Each CDR3 is given with its conserved first and last residue. A D gene is named only where the DNA matches it firmly. The size entry is marked missing in some rows and otherwise reads once, few, many or a size class.

v_gene	abundance	d_gene	j_gene	CDR3aa	CDR3nt
TRBV19	once	-	TRBJ2-5	CASKTRIWGKETQYF	TGTGCCAGCAAGACACGGATTTGGGGGAAAGAGACCCAGTACTTC
TRBV29-1	once	TRBD1	TRBJ1-2	CSVERGQGGYTF	TGCAGCGTTGAAAGGGGGCAGGGTGGCTACACCTTC
TRBV29-1	few	-	TRBJ1-5	CSVRQGDQPQHF	TGCAGCGTGAGGCAGGGAGACCAGCCCCAGCATTTT
TRBV7-2	-	-	TRBJ2-3	CASSLVVPGLRADTQYF	TGTGCCAGCAGCTTAGTGGTCCCGGGATTAAGGGCAGATACGCAGTATTTT
TRBV10-3	-	TRBD1	TRBJ1-5	CAADRDYSNQPQHF	TGTGCCGCCGACAGGGATTATAGCAATCAGCCCCAGCATTTT
TRBV24-1	-	-	TRBJ2-5	CATSDSRETQYF	TGTGCCACCAGTGATTCAAGGGAGACCCAGTACTTC
TRBV4-2	-	-	TRBJ2-7	CASSQDSRQGTDEQYF	TGTGCCAGCAGCCAAGATTCCAGGCAGGGTACCGACGAGCAGTACTTC
TRBV6-1	few	-	TRBJ2-5	CASLGRQQETQYF	TGTGCCAGTCTAGGTCGGCAACAAGAGACCCAGTACTTC
TRBV4-1	-	-	TRBJ1-4	CASSRDPSRREKLFF	TGCGCCAGCAGCCGGGACCCCTCCCGTCGTGAAAAACTGTTTTTT
TRBV4-1	-	-	TRBJ1-2	CASSPLLVEGYTF	TGCGCCAGCAGCCCTCTCCTGGTGGAGGGCTACACCTTC